Below are 30 T cell receptor beta chains sequenced from a single sample in a study of vaccination effects on CD4 cells after COVID-19. CD4+ T cell isolation took place after 10 days of culture. Participants were given two doses of BNT162b2 or mRNA-1273 vaccine. These receptors' antigens are unknown. Clones were read by immunoSEQ multiplex PCR, and TCRdb kept only the in-frame ones, dropping some. The profile shows tens of thousands of clones, just under 75% of them singletons. The input for sequencing was CD4+ T cells from PBMCs cultured without peptide, taken after COVID-19 vaccination. These receptors were collected from a human donor who received a COVID-19 vaccine.

The J gene is TRBJ1-1, the V gene TRBV6-1; D not resolved. CDR3 length: 13 amino acids. V lost 3 bases to trimming and J lost 5 bases, with 10 bases between them. Looked up from germline, CDR1 is MNHNS and CDR2 is SASEGT. The CDR3 coding sequence is TGTGCCAGCAGTGACACTAGGGAGACTGAAGCTTTCTTT. Its protein is CASSDTRETEAFF.

The J gene is TRBJ1-4, the V gene TRBV6-5; D might be TRBD1 (6 bases). Per germline, CDR1 MNHEY and CDR2 SVGAGI. This CDR3 comprises 15 residues. V was clipped by 6 bases and J by 8 bases, with 19 bases between them. CDR3 protein: CASSNGGARTEKLFF. The CDR3 nucleotides read TGTGCCAGCAGCAACGGGGGGGCTCGTACAGAAAAACTGTTTTTT.

This clone was counted between two and nine times. V usage is TRBV10-3 and J usage is TRBJ2-1; D assignment may be TRBD1 or TRBD2 (5 bases each). V dropped 2 bases and J dropped 8 bases, with 19 bases sitting between them. Germline V gene lookup returns CDR1 ENHRY and CDR2 SYGVKD. This CDR3 comprises 16 residues. The CDR3 nucleotides are TGTGCCATCAGTGAGCCGAGGGGCGCAGTAACGGATGAGCAGTTCTTC. Translated, it gives CAISEPRGAVTDEQFF.

The genes are TRBV5-1 and TRBJ2-6; TRBD1 might be the D (6 bases). The CDR3 runs to 15 residues. Looked up from germline, CDR1 is SGHRS and CDR2 is YFSETQ. V lost 4 bases to trimming and J lost 4 bases, with 12 bases between them. CDR3 in DNA: TGCGCCAGCAGCAGCGGACAGCCAGGGGCCAACGTCCTGACTTTC. Protein sequence: CASSSGQPGANVLTF.

The chain employs TRBV12-3 or TRBV12-4 and TRBJ2-5; no firm D call. Trimming shortened V by 1 base and J by 4 bases, and 7 bases separated the two germline ends. This CDR3 contains 13 residues. The CDR3 here is CASSLGEAETQYF. The CDR3 nucleotides read TGTGCCAGCAGTTTAGGAGAGGCAGAGACCCAGTACTTC.

The rearrangement joins TRBV19 to TRBJ1-1; D is perhaps TRBD1 (5 bases). Trimming pared 7 bases from V and 0 bases from J, leaving 18 bases between. The germline gives CDR1 LNHDA, CDR2 SQIVND (reference sequence). CDR3 size: 16 residues. CDR3 in amino acids: CASTSLRYRLNTEAFF. In DNA form, the CDR3 reads TGTGCCAGTACATCGCTTCGGTACAGGCTGAACACTGAAGCTTTCTTT.

This clone was picked up a small number of times. The genes are TRBV20-1 and TRBJ1-1, with no clear D. The CDR3 length is 11 residues. Germline assignment: CDR1 DFQATT and CDR2 SNEGSKA (reference sequence). V was cut by 3 bases and J by 8 bases, with 10 bases left in between. The CDR3 spells CSARGPGEAFF. As DNA, the CDR3 is TGCAGTGCTAGGGGCCCTGGGGAAGCTTTCTTT.

This chain uses TRBV2 with TRBJ2-1; 13 bases fit TRBD2. Losses at the gene ends were 5 bases for V and 7 bases for J; bases not matched to a gene: 5. Per germline, CDR1 SNHLY and CDR2 FYNNEI. This CDR3 spans 15 amino acids. CDR3 residues: CASSTWTSGGNEQFF. The CDR3 bases are TGTGCCAGCAGTACCTGGACTAGCGGGGGAAATGAGCAGTTCTTC.

This clone was picked up a small number of times. The rearrangement uses TRBV3-1 (or the pseudogene TRBV3-2) and TRBJ2-7; no clear D. The CDR3 sequence is 12 residues long. V was trimmed by 4 bases and J by 0 bases, leaving 4 bases between them. CDR1 and CDR2 (germline): LGHDT, YNNKEL (reference sequence). CDR3 sequence reads: CASSPSSYEQYF. In DNA form, the CDR3 reads TGTGCCAGCAGCCCTTCCTCCTACGAGCAGTACTTC.

This clone was detected a few times. The J gene is TRBJ2-6, the V gene TRBV30; D is uncertain. Per the germline V gene, CDR1 is GTSNPN and CDR2 is SVGIG (reference sequence). The CDR3 length is 15 residues. CDR3 residues: CALGRQKSGANVLTF. The CDR3 DNA reads as TGTGCTTTGGGTCGCCAAAAGTCTGGGGCCAACGTCCTGACTTTC.

This clone has only a few counts. The rearrangement joins TRBV7-2 to TRBJ2-2; TRBD2 aligns across 11 bases. The junction had 9 bases not matched to a gene; V was cut back by 1 base and J by 2 bases. The CDR3 contains 19 residues. Germline values: CDR1 SGHTA, CDR2 FQGNSA. The CDR3 here is CASSLGALAGAKNTGELFF. In DNA, the CDR3 is TGTGCCAGCAGCTTAGGGGCACTAGCGGGGGCCAAAAACACCGGGGAGCTGTTTTTT.

The chain recombines TRBV9 with TRBJ2-3, with D unresolved. Germline CDR1 reads SGDLS; CDR2 reads YYNGEE. This CDR3 has 16 residues. V was cut by 4 bases and J by 4 bases, with 19 bases left in between. The CDR3 DNA reads TGTGCCAGCAGCCCGAGCCCGGGCGATGCACCAGATACGCAGTATTTT. This gives the protein CASSPSPGDAPDTQYF.

V usage is TRBV5-1 and J usage is TRBJ2-7; tentative D call: TRBD1 (6 bases). There are 16 residues in the CDR3. Germline loops: CDR1 SGHRS, CDR2 YFSETQ. V was cut by 4 bases and J by 0 bases, with 17 bases left in between. The CDR3 DNA follows: TGCGCCAGCAGCGTAGCAGGGGCCAGGAGCTCCTACGAGCAGTACTTC. Protein product: CASSVAGARSSYEQYF.

About this clone itself: In the same sample, other DNA sequences code for this CDR3. The chain carries TRBV6-5 and TRBJ1-1, with unresolved D. There are 14 residues in the CDR3. Germline assignment: CDR1 MNHEY and CDR2 SVGAGI. V lost 0 bases, J lost 1 base, and 6 bases lay in between. The CDR3 DNA is TGTGCCAGCAGTTACTCGCGGGGGAACACTGAAGCTTTCTTT. Translating it yields CASSYSRGNTEAFF.

The rearrangement links TRBV5-4 to TRBJ2-7; D not resolved. The CDR3 loop spans 12 amino acids. The germline V gene has CDR1 SGHNT and CDR2 YYREEE (reference sequence). The V gene lost 2 bases and the J gene lost 6 bases, with 9 bases spanning the gap. The CDR3 sequence: CASSLSPGEQYF. The CDR3 DNA reads TGTGCCAGCAGCTTATCTCCAGGCGAGCAGTACTTC.

The chain uses TRBV20-1 and TRBJ1-2; D remains ambiguous. CDR1 is DFQATT and CDR2 is SNEGSKA in the germline V gene (reference sequence). Trimming removed 0 bases from V and 10 bases from J, with 9 bases in between. CDR3 length: 11 amino acids. The CDR3 DNA sequence: TGCAGTGCTAGAGATCAGATCGACTACACCTTC. This sequence encodes CSARDQIDYTF.

This clone was seen just once. The chain has TRBV5-1 and TRBJ2-1; 10 nucleotides match TRBD1. Germline V lookup: CDR1 SGHRS, CDR2 YFSETQ. The CDR3 covers 17 residues. V dropped 4 bases and J dropped 4; count of bases not matched to a gene: 11. The CDR3 nucleotides read TGCGCCAGCAGCCAAGCCCGCGGGACAGGGGTGTACAATGAGCAGTTCTTC. Amino acid sequence: CASSQARGTGVYNEQFF.

The gene calls are TRBV18 and TRBJ2-1, with 10 bases that match TRBD1. The CDR3 runs to 15 residues. Per the germline V gene, CDR1 is KGHSH and CDR2 is LQKENI. With V trimmed by 5 bases and J by 5 bases, 6 bases remained unmatched. The CDR3 sequence: CASSLRDRGNNEQFF. The CDR3 DNA follows: TGTGCCAGCTCATTACGGGACAGGGGCAACAATGAGCAGTTCTTC.

This clone appeared a single time. This rearrangement joins TRBV25-1 to TRBJ1-1, with TRBD1 as a possible D gene (6 bases). CDR3 size: 13 residues. The germline V gene has CDR1 MGHDK and CDR2 SYGVNS. Trimming took off 9 bases at V and 8 bases at J, with 19 bases between the two ends. CDR3 DNA: TGTGCCAGTGGCATAGGGGGTACCTCCGAAGCTTTCTTT. Amino acid sequence: CASGIGGTSEAFF. Based on the CDR3 plus reference TRBV25-1 and TRBJ1-1, the full variable domain is EADIYQTPRYLVIGTGKKITLECSQTMGHDKMYWYQQDPGMELHLIHYSYGVNSTEKGDLSSESTVSRIRTEHFPLTLESARPSHTSQYLCASGIGGTSEAFFGQGTRLTVV.

This chain connects TRBV5-1 to TRBJ2-2; possibly TRBD1 for D (6 bases). Germline CDR1 SGHRS, CDR2 YFSETQ. V was cut by 2 bases and J by 5 bases, with 13 bases left in between. There are 15 residues in the CDR3. CDR3 DNA: TGCGCCAGCAGCTTACAGGGCCGGGATACCGGGGAGCTGTTTTTT. Its translation is CASSLQGRDTGELFF.

This clone has just a few counts. This rearrangement joins TRBV10-3 to TRBJ2-2; D ambiguous. There are 12 residues in the CDR3. Per the germline V gene, CDR1 is ENHRY and CDR2 is SYGVKD. Deletions cut 2 bases from V and 8 bases from J, with 6 bases between. The DNA for the CDR3 is TGTGCCATCAGTGAGCCGAGGGGGGAGCTGTTTTTT. Encoded protein: CAISEPRGELFF.

J is TRBJ2-1 and V is TRBV4-2; 14 bases align to TRBD2. The CDR3 contains 20 residues. Germline-derived CDR1 and CDR2 are LGHNA and YNFKEQ. The ends lost 1 base at V and 4 bases at J; junction bases unmatched: 12. CDR3 amino acids: CASSQVGGLAGVSTYNEQFF. For the CDR3, the DNA is TGTGCCAGCAGCCAAGTGGGGGGACTAGCGGGAGTCTCCACTTACAATGAGCAGTTCTTC.

V gene TRBV5-1 combines with J gene TRBJ2-7; D is undetermined. Trimming took 0 bases from V and 3 from J, leaving 10 bases between them. The germline V gene has CDR1 SGHRS and CDR2 YFSETQ. The CDR3 is 14 residues long. CDR3 sequence: CASSLESMYYEQYF. CDR3 in DNA: TGCGCCAGCAGCTTGGAAAGTATGTACTACGAGCAGTACTTC.

V is TRBV12-3 or TRBV12-4 and J is TRBJ1-6; perhaps TRBD1 as D (5 bases). V lost 8 bases and J lost 8, with 13 bases in between. The CDR3 is 13 residues long. CDR3 region: CASHRDGYSPLHF. CDR3 sequence (DNA): TGTGCCAGCCATCGGGACGGGTATTCACCCCTCCACTTT.

This clone was detected only a few times. CDR3 nucleotides: TGTGCCAGCAGCCTAGAAGGTAGAGGGCAGCCCCAGCATTTT. Translating it yields CASSLEGRGQPQHF. The rearrangement uses TRBV4-2 and TRBJ1-5; D is uncertain. Germline V gene sequence: CDR1 LGHNA, CDR2 YNFKEQ. V was clipped by 4 bases and J by 7 bases, with 14 bases between them. CDR3 size: 14 residues.

The rearrangement links TRBV28 to TRBJ1-2, with no clear D. CDR3 length equals 11 residues. V lost 5 bases and J 3 bases, leaving 4 bases between the germline ends. The germline V gene encodes CDR1 MDHEN and CDR2 SYDVKM. In DNA form, the CDR3 reads TGTGCCAGCAGTAAATACTATGGCTACACCTTC. The encoded protein is CASSKYYGYTF.

The chain combines TRBV10-3 with TRBJ1-3; no definite D call. The CDR3 totals 13 residues. Germline loops: CDR1 ENHRY, CDR2 SYGVKD. V lost 8 bases and J lost 1, with 9 bases in between. DNA of the CDR3: TGTGCCATCTCCGGGATATCTGGAAACACCATATATTTT. Encoded protein: CAISGISGNTIYF.

Here the CDR3 reads CASFKPEQGRPYEQYF. CDR3 nucleotide sequence: TGTGCCAGCTTTAAGCCCGAACAGGGGAGGCCCTACGAGCAGTACTTC. The rearrangement links TRBV28 to TRBJ2-7, with D maybe TRBD1 (7 bases). Trimming removed 8 bases from V and 2 bases from J, with 22 bases in between. CDR1 is MDHEN and CDR2 is SYDVKM in the germline V gene. This CDR3 has 16 residues.

For the CDR3, the DNA is TGTGCCAGTAATCCAGTCGTCTCCTCCCCAAGTCAGCCCCAGCATTTT. This sequence encodes CASNPVVSSPSQPQHF. The genes are TRBV19 and TRBJ1-5, with D unclear. The V and J ends lost 7 bases and 6 bases respectively, with 22 bases between them. Germline CDR1 LNHDA, CDR2 SQIVND (reference sequence). The length of the CDR3 is 16 residues.

This clone was counted only a few times. The rearrangement uses TRBV7-9 and TRBJ1-6; 9 nucleotides align to TRBD1. The CDR3 totals 14 residues. Germline CDR1 and CDR2: SEHNR and FQNEAQ (reference sequence). J lost 10 bases, V lost 5 bases, and 6 bases had no gene match. CDR3 protein: CASSRQGGTSPLHF. For the CDR3, the DNA is TGTGCCAGCAGCCGACAGGGGGGGACCTCACCCCTCCACTTT.